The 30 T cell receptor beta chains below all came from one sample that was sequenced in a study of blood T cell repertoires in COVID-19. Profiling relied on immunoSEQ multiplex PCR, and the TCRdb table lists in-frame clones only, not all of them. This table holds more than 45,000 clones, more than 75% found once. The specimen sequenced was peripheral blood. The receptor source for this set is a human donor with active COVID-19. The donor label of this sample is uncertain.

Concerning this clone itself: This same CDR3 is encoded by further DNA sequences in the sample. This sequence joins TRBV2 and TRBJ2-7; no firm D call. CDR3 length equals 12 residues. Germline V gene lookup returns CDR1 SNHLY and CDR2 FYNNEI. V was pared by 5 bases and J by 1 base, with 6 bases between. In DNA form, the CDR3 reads TGTGCCAGCAGTCGCAGTTCCTACGAGCAGTACTTC. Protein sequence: CASSRSSYEQYF.

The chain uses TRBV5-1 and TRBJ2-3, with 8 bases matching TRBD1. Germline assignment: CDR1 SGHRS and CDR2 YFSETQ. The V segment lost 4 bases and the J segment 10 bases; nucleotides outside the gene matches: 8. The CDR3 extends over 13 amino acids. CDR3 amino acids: CASSAQGQGAQYF. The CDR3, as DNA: TGCGCCAGCAGCGCGCAAGGACAGGGTGCGCAGTATTTT.

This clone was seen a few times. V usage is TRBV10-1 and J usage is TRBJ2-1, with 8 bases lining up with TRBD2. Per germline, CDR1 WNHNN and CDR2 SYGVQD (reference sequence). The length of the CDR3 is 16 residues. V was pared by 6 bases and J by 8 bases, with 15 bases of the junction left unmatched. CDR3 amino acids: CASRLNKRERIDEQFF. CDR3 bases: TGCGCCAGCAGACTCAATAAGCGGGAGCGGATCGATGAGCAGTTCTTC.

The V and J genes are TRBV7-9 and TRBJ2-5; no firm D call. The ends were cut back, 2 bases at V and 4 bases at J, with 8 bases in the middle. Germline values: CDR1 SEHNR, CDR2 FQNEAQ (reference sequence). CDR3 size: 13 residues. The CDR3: CASSLLVAETQYF. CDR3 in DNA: TGTGCCAGCAGCTTATTAGTCGCAGAGACCCAGTACTTC.

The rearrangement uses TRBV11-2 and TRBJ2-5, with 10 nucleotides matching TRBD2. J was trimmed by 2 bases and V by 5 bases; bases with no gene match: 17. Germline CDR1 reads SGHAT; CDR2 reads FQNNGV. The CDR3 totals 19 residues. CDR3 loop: CASSPKPVAGGRKQETQYF. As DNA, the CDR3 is TGTGCCAGCAGCCCAAAGCCCGTAGCGGGAGGAAGAAAACAAGAGACCCAGTACTTC.

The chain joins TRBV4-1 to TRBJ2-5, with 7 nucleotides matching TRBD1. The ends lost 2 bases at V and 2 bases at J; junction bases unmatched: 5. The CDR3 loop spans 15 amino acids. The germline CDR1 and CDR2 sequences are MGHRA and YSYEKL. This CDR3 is CASSQPDRVQETQYF. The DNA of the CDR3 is TGCGCCAGCAGCCAACCAGACAGGGTTCAAGAGACCCAGTACTTC.

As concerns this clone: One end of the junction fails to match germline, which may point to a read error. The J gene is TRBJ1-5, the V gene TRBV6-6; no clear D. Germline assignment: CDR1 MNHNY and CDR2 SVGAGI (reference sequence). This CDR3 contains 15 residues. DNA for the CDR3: TGTGCCAGCAGTTACTCGAGGAATAGTAATCATCCCCAGCATTTT. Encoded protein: CASSYSRNSNHPQHF.

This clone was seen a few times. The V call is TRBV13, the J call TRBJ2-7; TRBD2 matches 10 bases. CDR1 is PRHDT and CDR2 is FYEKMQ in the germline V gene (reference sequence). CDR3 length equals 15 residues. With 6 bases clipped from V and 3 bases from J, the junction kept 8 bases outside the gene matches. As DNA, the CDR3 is TGTGCCAGCAGTCATCCAGCGGGGGGGCTCTACGAGCAGTACTTC. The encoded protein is CASSHPAGGLYEQYF. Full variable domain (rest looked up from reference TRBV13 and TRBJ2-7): AAGVIQSPRHLIKEKRETATLKCYPIPRHDTVYWYQQGPGQDPQFLISFYEKMQSDKGSIPDRFSAQQFSDYHSELNMSSLELGDSALYFCASSHPAGGLYEQYFGPGTRLTVT.

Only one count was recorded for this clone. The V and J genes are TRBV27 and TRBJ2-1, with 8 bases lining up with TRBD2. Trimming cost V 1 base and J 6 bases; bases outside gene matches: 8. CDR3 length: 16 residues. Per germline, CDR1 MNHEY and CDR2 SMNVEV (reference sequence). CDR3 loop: CASSLLGLGSSNEQFF. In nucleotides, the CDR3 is TGTGCCAGCAGTTTATTGGGACTAGGGAGCTCCAATGAGCAGTTCTTC.

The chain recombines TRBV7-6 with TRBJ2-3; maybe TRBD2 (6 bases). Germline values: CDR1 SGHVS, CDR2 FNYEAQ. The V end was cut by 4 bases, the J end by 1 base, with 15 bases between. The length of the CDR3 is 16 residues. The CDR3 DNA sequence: TGTGCCAGCAGCTCCTTGACTAGTCCTGGCACAGATACGCAGTATTTT. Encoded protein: CASSSLTSPGTDTQYF.

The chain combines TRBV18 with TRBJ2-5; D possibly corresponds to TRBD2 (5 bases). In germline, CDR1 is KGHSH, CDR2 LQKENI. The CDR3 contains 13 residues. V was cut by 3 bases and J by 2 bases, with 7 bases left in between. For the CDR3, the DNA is TGTGCCAGCTCACCCGGGATACAAGAGACCCAGTACTTC. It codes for CASSPGIQETQYF.

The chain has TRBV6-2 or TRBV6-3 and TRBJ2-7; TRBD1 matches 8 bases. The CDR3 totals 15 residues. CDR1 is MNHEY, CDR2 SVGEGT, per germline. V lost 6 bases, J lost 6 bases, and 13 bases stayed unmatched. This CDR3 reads CASSPGPDRVSEQYF. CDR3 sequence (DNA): TGTGCCAGCAGCCCTGGGCCGGACAGGGTTTCCGAGCAGTACTTC.

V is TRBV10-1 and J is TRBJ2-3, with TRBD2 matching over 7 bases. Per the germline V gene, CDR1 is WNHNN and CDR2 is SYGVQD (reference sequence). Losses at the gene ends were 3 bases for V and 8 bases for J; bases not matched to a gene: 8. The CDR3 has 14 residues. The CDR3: CASSDTSEPTTQYF. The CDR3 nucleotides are TGCGCCAGCAGTGACACTAGCGAGCCTACTACGCAGTATTTT.

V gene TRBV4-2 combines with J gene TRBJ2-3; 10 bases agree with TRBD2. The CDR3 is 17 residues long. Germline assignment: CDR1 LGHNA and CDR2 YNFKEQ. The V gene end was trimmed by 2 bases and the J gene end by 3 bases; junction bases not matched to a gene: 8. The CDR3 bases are TGTGCCAGCAGCCAATACACTAGCGGGACGGGGACAGATACGCAGTATTTT. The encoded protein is CASSQYTSGTGTDTQYF.

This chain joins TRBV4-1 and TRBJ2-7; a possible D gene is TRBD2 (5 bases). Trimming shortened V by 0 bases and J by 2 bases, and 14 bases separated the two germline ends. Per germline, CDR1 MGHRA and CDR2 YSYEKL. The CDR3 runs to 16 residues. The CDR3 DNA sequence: TGCGCCAGCAGCCAAGACGTGTGGGAGCGGACCTACGAGCAGTACTTC. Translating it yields CASSQDVWERTYEQYF.

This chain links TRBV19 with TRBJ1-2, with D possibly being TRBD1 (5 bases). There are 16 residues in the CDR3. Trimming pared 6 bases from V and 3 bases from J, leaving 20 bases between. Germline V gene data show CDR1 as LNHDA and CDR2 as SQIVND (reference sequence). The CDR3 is CASRGREANLYYGYTF. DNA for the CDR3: TGTGCCAGTAGGGGCAGGGAAGCAAACCTTTACTATGGCTACACCTTC.

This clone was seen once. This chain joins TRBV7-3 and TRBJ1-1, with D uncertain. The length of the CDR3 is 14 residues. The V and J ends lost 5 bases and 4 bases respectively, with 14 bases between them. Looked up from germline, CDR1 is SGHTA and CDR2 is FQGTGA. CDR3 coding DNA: TGTGCCAGCAGCCTGGCGGGTCCCGGCACTGAAGCTTTCTTT. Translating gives CASSLAGPGTEAFF.

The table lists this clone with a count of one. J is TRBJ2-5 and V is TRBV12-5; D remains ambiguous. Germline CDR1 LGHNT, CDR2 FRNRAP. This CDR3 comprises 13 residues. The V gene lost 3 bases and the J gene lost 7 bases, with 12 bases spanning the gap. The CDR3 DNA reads TGTGCTAGTGGTTTCTCGGAAAGAGGGACCCAGTACTTC. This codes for CASGFSERGTQYF.

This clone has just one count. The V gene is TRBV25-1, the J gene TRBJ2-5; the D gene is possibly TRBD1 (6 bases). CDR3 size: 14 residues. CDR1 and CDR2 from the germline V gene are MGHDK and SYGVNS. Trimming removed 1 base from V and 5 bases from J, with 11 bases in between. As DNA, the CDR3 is TGTGCCAGCAGTGAATGGGGCCAGGGGGAGACCCAGTACTTC. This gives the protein CASSEWGQGETQYF.

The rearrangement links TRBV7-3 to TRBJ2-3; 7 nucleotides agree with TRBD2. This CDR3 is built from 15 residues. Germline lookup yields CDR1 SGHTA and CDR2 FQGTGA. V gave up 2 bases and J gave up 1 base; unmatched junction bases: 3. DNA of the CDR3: TGTGCCAGCAGCTTATTCAGCGGGGGCACAGATACGCAGTATTTT. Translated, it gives CASSLFSGGTDTQYF.

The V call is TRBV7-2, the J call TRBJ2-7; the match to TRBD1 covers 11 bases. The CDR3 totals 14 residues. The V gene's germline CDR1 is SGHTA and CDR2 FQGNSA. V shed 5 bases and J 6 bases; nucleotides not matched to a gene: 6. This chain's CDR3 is CASSPDRGQREQYF. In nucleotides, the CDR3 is TGTGCCAGCAGCCCGGACAGGGGGCAACGCGAGCAGTACTTC.

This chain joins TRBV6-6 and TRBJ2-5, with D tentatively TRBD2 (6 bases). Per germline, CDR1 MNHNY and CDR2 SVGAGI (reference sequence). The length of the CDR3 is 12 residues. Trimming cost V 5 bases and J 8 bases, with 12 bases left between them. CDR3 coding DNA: TGTGCCAGCAGTACAGGAGGGGACACCCAGTACTTC. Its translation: CASSTGGDTQYF.

The CDR3, as DNA: TGTGCCATCAGGGGGGACAGGGGACCCTACGAGCAGTACTTC. Encoded protein: CAIRGDRGPYEQYF. This chain links TRBV10-3 with TRBJ2-7; 10 nucleotides line up with TRBD1. Trimming at V came to 6 bases and at J to 2 bases, leaving 4 bases not matched to a gene. The CDR3 is 14 residues long. Germline V gives CDR1 ENHRY, CDR2 SYGVKD.

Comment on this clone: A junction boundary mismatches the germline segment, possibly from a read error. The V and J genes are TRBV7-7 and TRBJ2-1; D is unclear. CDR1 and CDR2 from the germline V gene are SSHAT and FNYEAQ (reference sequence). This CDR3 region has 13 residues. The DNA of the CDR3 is TGTGCTAGCAGCTTAGAGGTATACGGGGAGCAGTTCTTC. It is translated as CASSLEVYGEQFF.

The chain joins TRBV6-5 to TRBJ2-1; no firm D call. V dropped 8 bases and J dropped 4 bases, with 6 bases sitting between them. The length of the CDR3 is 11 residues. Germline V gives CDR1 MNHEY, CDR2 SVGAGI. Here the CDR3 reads CASSTYNEQFF. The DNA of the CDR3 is TGTGCCAGCTCCACTTACAATGAGCAGTTCTTC.

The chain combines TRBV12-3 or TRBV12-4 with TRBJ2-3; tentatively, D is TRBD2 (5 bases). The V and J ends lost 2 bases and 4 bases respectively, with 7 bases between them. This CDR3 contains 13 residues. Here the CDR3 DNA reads TGTGCCAGCAGTTTACTGGAGGCAGATACGCAGTATTTT. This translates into CASSLLEADTQYF.

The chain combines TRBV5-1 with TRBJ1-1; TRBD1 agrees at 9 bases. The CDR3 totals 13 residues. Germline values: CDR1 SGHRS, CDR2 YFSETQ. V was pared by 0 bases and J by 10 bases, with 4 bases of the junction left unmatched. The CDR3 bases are TGCGCCAGCAGCTTGGAGGGACAGGGTAGAGCTTTCTTT. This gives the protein CASSLEGQGRAFF.

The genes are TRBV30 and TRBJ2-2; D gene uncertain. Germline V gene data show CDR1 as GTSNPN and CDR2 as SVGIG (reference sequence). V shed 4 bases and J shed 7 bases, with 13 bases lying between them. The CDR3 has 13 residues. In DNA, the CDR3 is TGTGCCTGGACCGTTGACTTTGGCGGGGAGCTGTTTTTT. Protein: CAWTVDFGGELFF. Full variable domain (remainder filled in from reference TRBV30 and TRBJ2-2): SQTIHQWPATLVQPVGSPLSLECTVEGTSNPNLYWYRQAAGRGLQLLFYSVGIGQISSEVPQNLSASRPQDRQFILSSKKLLLSDSGFYLCAWTVDFGGELFFGEGSRLTVL.

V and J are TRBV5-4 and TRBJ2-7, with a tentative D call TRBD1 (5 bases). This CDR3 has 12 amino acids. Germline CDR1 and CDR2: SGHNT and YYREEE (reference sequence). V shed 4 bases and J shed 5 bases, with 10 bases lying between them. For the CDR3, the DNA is TGTGCCAGCAGCCTGGACATCCACGAGCAGTACTTC. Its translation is CASSLDIHEQYF.

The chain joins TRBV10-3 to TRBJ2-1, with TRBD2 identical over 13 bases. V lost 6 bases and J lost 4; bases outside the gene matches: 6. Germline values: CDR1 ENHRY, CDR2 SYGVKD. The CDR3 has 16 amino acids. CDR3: CAISRTSGGFYNEQFF. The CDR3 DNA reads TGTGCCATCAGCCGGACTAGCGGGGGCTTTTACAATGAGCAGTTCTTC.